These 8 T cell receptor beta chains were sequenced from one sample in a study of blood T cells in healthy people across ages (dated by TCRdb to between 2015 and 2016). Library construction relied on 5' RACE. Sequencing was carried out with an Illumina HiSeq 2500. A second PCR of roughly 7 to 12 cycles was performed with a sample-barcoded 5' primer and a J-beta primer mix. TCRdb reworked the public reads: Q25 trimming with fastp, MiXCR clone assembly, productive beta chains retained. Entries are consolidated by CDR3 protein sequence, retaining the most common genes and DNA. The sample table lists some 790,000 distinct CDR3 sequences, 29% of them with a count of one. The ten largest account for around 16% of the sample. Material: blood. The receptors come from a woman older than 75 in good health.

The V and J genes are TRBV5-5 and TRBJ2-3; 7 bases align to TRBD2. Germline CDR1 reads SGHKS; CDR2 reads YYEKEE (reference sequence). V shed 0 bases and J 0 bases; nucleotides not matched to a gene: 4. This CDR3 spans 16 amino acids. The CDR3 DNA reads as TGTGCCAGCAGCTTGGGGCTAGCGGTGAGCACAGATACGCAGTATTTT. This gives the protein CASSLGLAVSTDTQYF.

This clonotype was counted ten times or more. J is TRBJ2-1 and V is TRBV24-1; TRBD1 might be the D (5 bases). The germline gives CDR1 KGHDR, CDR2 SFDVKD. The CDR3 length is 16 residues. Trimming removed 2 bases from V and 3 bases from J, with 13 bases in between. This CDR3 is CATSDSDTTFYNEQFF. The CDR3 DNA is TGTGCCACCAGTGATTCGGACACCACCTTCTACAATGAGCAGTTCTTC.

This clonotype occurred a few times. CDR3 region: CASSQGTRAKWAEAFF. CDR3 in DNA: TGTGCCAGCAGCCAAGGGACAAGGGCTAAGTGGGCTGAAGCTTTCTTT. The chain joins TRBV3-1 to TRBJ1-1; possibly TRBD1 for D (5 bases). This CDR3 is 16 amino acids long. CDR1 is LGHDT, CDR2 YNNKEL, per germline (reference sequence). Trimming shortened V by 1 base and J by 6 bases, and 18 bases separated the two germline ends.

This clonotype was picked up many times. The rearrangement uses TRBV5-1 and TRBJ2-7; 10 bases map to TRBD1. There are 15 residues in the CDR3. Germline V CDR1 and CDR2: SGHRS, YFSETQ. V was clipped by 0 bases and J by 12 bases; unmatched bases: 12. The CDR3 protein is CASSLAAGQGTSWYF. The CDR3 DNA follows: TGCGCCAGCAGCTTGGCCGCGGGACAGGGGACATCATGGTACTTC.

This rearrangement joins TRBV10-2 to TRBJ2-5; 10 nucleotides match TRBD2. The CDR3 spans 16 residues. After removal of 3 bases from V and 3 bases from J, the junction contained 7 bases not matched to a gene. Per the germline V gene, CDR1 is WSHSY and CDR2 is SAAADI. The CDR3 nucleotides read TGCGCCAGCAGTGATACTAGCGGGAACCTTGAAGAGACCCAGTACTTC. The encoded protein is CASSDTSGNLEETQYF.

The chain uses TRBV28 and TRBJ2-5, with 9 bases identical to TRBD1. J lost 5 bases, V lost 6 bases, and 13 bases had no gene match. CDR1 is MDHEN, CDR2 SYDVKM, per germline. There are 16 residues in the CDR3. The CDR3 nucleotides read TGTGCCAGCAGCTTGCCGGGACAGGGTTTATGGGAGACCCAGTACTTC. It translates to CASSLPGQGLWETQYF.

As regards this clonotype: This clone may be a read error of a much larger clone one base away. The chain recombines TRBV20-1 with TRBJ2-7; D call uncertain. CDR1 is DFQATT, CDR2 SNEGSKA, per germline (reference sequence). V lost 5 bases and J lost 6, with 20 bases in between. The CDR3 runs to 14 residues. CDR3 in amino acids: CSAPRAGNLREQYF. The CDR3 DNA reads TGCAGTGCTCCACGAGCAGGAAATTTACGCGAGCAGTACTTC.

This clonotype was detected a few times. J is TRBJ2-1 and V is TRBV5-1, with D perhaps given as TRBD1 or TRBD2 (6 bases each). Per the germline V gene, CDR1 is SGHRS and CDR2 is YFSETQ. V gave up 4 bases and J gave up 5 bases, with 19 bases separating them. The CDR3 loop spans 16 amino acids. As DNA, the CDR3 is TGCGCCAGCAGCGCGGGACACTTTGACCTAGACAATGAGCAGTTCTTC. Protein: CASSAGHFDLDNEQFF. Full variable domain (remainder filled in from reference TRBV5-1 and TRBJ2-1): KAGVTQTPRYLIKTRGQQVTLSCSPISGHRSVSWYQQTPGQGLQFLFEYFSETQRNKGNFPGRFSGRQFSNSRSEMNVSTLELGDSALYLCASSAGHFDLDNEQFFGPGTRLTVL.